The table lists the clone carrying this T cell receptor beta chain with many counts. Antigen: not known. These data come from a study of tumor-infiltrating lymphocytes in primary liver carcinoma. About the research overall: Stage T1-T3 N0M0 tumors measured about 4.2 to 10 cm at most. There were roughly 3.5 to 7.13 million productive TCRbeta reads per sample, a yield similar across tissue types. Whole-study findings and limits: Pairs comparing tumor with adjacent tissue or blood overlapped less than pairs drawn from tumor regions. The study found a significantly higher top-250-clone fraction in tumors than in blood (p = 0.039).

The template, 500 ng total RNA, yielded TCR beta cDNA made with a constant-region primer. Modified slightly, ARM-PCR produced TCR beta libraries over three nested multiplex PCR rounds. TRBV1-TRBV30 forward primers paired with a C-beta reverse primer were used in the first two PCR rounds, which ran roughly 11 cycles each. Each CDR3 protein gets one entry after TCRdb re-called the multiplex PCR reads with MiXCR. The sample lists fewer than 350,000 distinct CDR3 sequences, less than 70% occurring once. RNA was extracted from whole blood without cell sorting, alongside germline DNA. Trimming cost V 4 bases and J 5 bases; bases outside gene matches: 5. CDR1 SGHKS and CDR2 YYEKEE come from the germline V gene (reference sequence). The CDR3 extends over 15 amino acids.

J is TRBJ2-3 and V is TRBV5-5; 12 positions agree with TRBD2. This TCR came from a man aged 40-55 years with primary liver carcinoma and hepatitis B virus infection. Sequenced sample: peripheral blood. CDR3 in DNA: TGTGCCAGCAGCCCCAGACTAGCGGGAGAAGATACGCAGTATTTT. Translating it yields CASSPRLAGEDTQYF.